The clone carrying this T cell receptor (beta chain) was seen just once. Its antigen is not identified. PBMC libraries mostly used 480 ng of input genomic DNA, with six replicates per sample. Repertoires were generated with immunoSEQ multiplex PCR, while TCRdb's copy carries only in-frame clones and drops some. The sample lists more than 50,000 clones, around four fifths occurring once. The sample is drawn from a study of neoadjuvant anti-PD-1 for oral cavity cancer. Study-level results: PBMC Gini-index clonality exceeded responders' in non-responders post-nivolumab.

The sequencing here drew on PBMCs, taken before nivolumab (anti-PD-1) treatment. This TCR came from a person between 35 and 79 years old with oral cavity squamous cell carcinoma.

DNA of the CDR3: TGTGCCAGCAGCCCCATGCCTCTACAGGGAAGTTACGAGCAGTACTTC. Protein sequence: CASSPMPLQGSYEQYF. The chain is built from TRBV27 and TRBJ2-7; tentative D call: TRBD1 (6 bases). The CDR3 contains 16 residues. Germline CDR1 reads MNHEY; CDR2 reads SMNVEV (reference sequence). V was clipped by 6 bases and J by 4 bases, with 22 bases between them.